One sample yielded the 10 T cell receptor beta chains listed below, sequenced in a study of T cell repertoires in cytomegalovirus infection. A single record per CDR3 protein comes from TCRdb applying MiXCR to the reads. The sample lists about 190,000 distinct CDR3 sequences, roughly 27% occurring once. Sequenced sample: PBMCs. These receptors originate from a human donor in good health (CMV status not recorded). Some clones in this sample may be carry-over from other donors' samples.

The V and J genes are TRBV12-3 or TRBV12-4 and TRBJ1-1, with D unresolved. The CDR3 has 13 amino acids. Trimming removed 5 bases from V and 11 bases from J, with 18 bases in between. CDR3: CASSLAGPLSAFF. CDR3 coding DNA: TGTGCCAGCAGTCTCGCCGGGCCCCTTAGCGCTTTCTTT.

V and J are TRBV12-3 or TRBV12-4 and TRBJ2-7; D is perhaps TRBD1 (5 bases). The CDR3 covers 13 residues. Trimming pared 6 bases from V and 0 bases from J, leaving 9 bases between. The CDR3 loop reads CASSKTDSYEQYF. The CDR3 nucleotides are TGTGCCAGCAGCAAGACAGACTCCTACGAGCAGTACTTC.

In its sample, this clonotype was seen a few times. The gene calls are TRBV7-9 and TRBJ2-3; D gene ambiguous. Germline CDR1 is SEHNR and CDR2 is FQNEAQ (reference sequence). V was cut by 5 bases and J by 2 bases, with 11 bases left in between. The CDR3 contains 14 residues. The CDR3 loop is CASSPLGITDTQYF. The CDR3 nucleotides are TGTGCCAGCAGCCCCCTGGGGATCACAGATACGCAGTATTTT.

Comment on this clonotype: The junction shows a germline mismatch at one end, possibly a read error. The chain uses TRBV20-1 and TRBJ2-1, with no clear D. Germline V gene data show CDR1 as DFQATT and CDR2 as SNEGSKA (reference sequence). The length of the CDR3 is 13 residues. CDR3 in amino acids: CSARDSLGGRAYF. In DNA, the CDR3 is TGCAGTGCTAGAGATTCGCTCGGCGGCAGAGCCTATTTC.

The chain joins TRBV12-3 or TRBV12-4 to TRBJ2-6, with TRBD2 matching over 10 bases. The V segment lost 6 bases and the J segment 2 bases; nucleotides outside the gene matches: 10. This CDR3 is built from 18 residues. The CDR3 nucleotides read TGTGCCAGCAGATCTACTAGCGGGGTTAAGACTGGGGCCAACGTCCTGACTTTC. This sequence encodes CASRSTSGVKTGANVLTF.

This chain joins TRBV7-9 and TRBJ2-1; 7 bases fit TRBD1. The CDR3 length is 13 residues. The germline CDR1 and CDR2 sequences are SEHNR and FQNEAQ (reference sequence). Unmatched junction bases numbered 4, after V lost 7 bases and J lost 4 bases. CDR3 DNA: TGTGCCAGCACAGTGGGACAGTACAATGAGCAGTTCTTC. This encodes CASTVGQYNEQFF.

The J gene is TRBJ2-3, the V gene TRBV7-9, with 12 nucleotides matching TRBD2. V dropped 5 bases and J dropped 2; count of bases not matched to a gene: 5. Germline lookup yields CDR1 SEHNR and CDR2 FQNEAQ (reference sequence). The CDR3 totals 16 residues. The CDR3 spells CASSLWTSGATDTQYF. The CDR3 DNA reads as TGTGCCAGCAGCCTATGGACTAGCGGGGCCACAGATACGCAGTATTTT.

The chain carries TRBV6-1 and TRBJ2-6, with D possibly being TRBD1 (5 bases). The CDR3 is 18 amino acids. Per germline, CDR1 MNHNS and CDR2 SASEGT. V dropped 7 bases and J dropped 0 bases, with 19 bases sitting between them. This CDR3 is CASTPMGPFASGANVLTF. The DNA for the CDR3 is TGTGCCAGCACCCCGATGGGGCCCTTTGCCTCTGGGGCCAACGTCCTGACTTTC.

This clonotype was seen only a few times. The V and J genes are TRBV14 and TRBJ2-3; 10 bases map to TRBD1. CDR1 is SGHDN and CDR2 is FVKESK in the germline V gene. Trimming cost V 2 bases and J 3 bases; bases outside gene matches: 11. The CDR3 runs 18 residues. This CDR3 reads CASSQLLTTGGETDTQYF. The CDR3 DNA reads TGTGCCAGCAGCCAACTCCTAACGACAGGGGGCGAGACAGATACGCAGTATTTT.

This clonotype has only a few counts. CDR3 sequence (DNA): TGTGCCAGCAGTTTTGGAGTGCGGACTGAAGCTTTCTTT. This sequence encodes CASSFGVRTEAFF. V usage is TRBV27 and J usage is TRBJ1-1; D not resolved. CDR1 and CDR2 (germline): MNHEY, SMNVEV (reference sequence). Trimming shortened V by 3 bases and J by 5 bases, and 10 bases separated the two germline ends. CDR3 length equals 13 residues.